A selection of T cell receptor beta chains follows, all from one sample in a study of OX40 agonist ivuxolimab in advanced cancers. Here immunoSEQ multiplex PCR was the method, and the copy in TCRdb shows in-frame clones only, minus some. The data show under 90,000 clones, more than 70% seen once. The starting material was CD4+ or CD8+ T cells sorted from blood, obtained in a trial of the OX40 agonist ivuxolimab. These receptors all come from an adult with an advanced solid tumor such as melanoma, head and neck, liver or kidney cancer. Both conserved end residues are part of each CDR3. A D gene is named only where the DNA matches it firmly. Some rows mark clone size as missing; the rest say once, few, many or name a class of expanded clone.

TRBJ1-5 TRBV19 - - CASSTAMGNQPQHF TGTGCCAGTAGTACCGCTATGGGCAATCAGCCCCAGCATTTT
TRBJ2-2 TRBV23-1 - - CASSHRDREGTGELFF TGCGCCAGCAGTCATCGCGACAGGGAGGGCACCGGGGAGCTGTTTTTT
TRBJ1-1 TRBV30 - - CAWNVGMLGAFF TGTGCCTGGAATGTTGGGATGCTAGGAGCTTTCTTT
TRBJ2-1 TRBV10-3 - - CAISEPLAESQFF TGTGCCATCAGTGAGCCTTTAGCGGAGTCGCAGTTCTTC
TRBJ1-3 TRBV7-9 once - CASSPGTWGHSGNTIYF TGTGCCAGCAGCCCCGGGACTTGGGGGCACTCTGGAAACACCATATATTTT
TRBJ2-7 TRBV6-6 - - CASSLLGPRGGYEQYF TGTGCCAGCAGCCTCCTGGGCCCGAGAGGGGGTTACGAGCAGTACTTC
TRBJ1-4 TRBV5-4 - - CASTHTQEEKLFF TGTGCCAGCACCCACACCCAGGAAGAAAAACTGTTTTTT
TRBJ1-4 TRBV28 - TRBD1 CASSQQGGVEKLFF TGTGCCAGCAGCCAACAGGGGGGCGTTGAAAAACTGTTTTTT
TRBJ2-7 TRBV29-1 - - CSVDDNEQYF TGCAGCGTTGACGACAACGAGCAGTACTTC
TRBJ2-1 TRBV11-3 - - CASSPSGQSSYNEQFF TGTGCCAGCAGCCCCTCGGGCCAGAGCTCCTACAATGAGCAGTTCTTC
TRBJ2-2 TRBV18 - TRBD2 CASSPRISGTSNTGELFF TGTGCCAGCTCACCACGTATTAGCGGGACCTCGAACACCGGGGAGCTGTTTTTT
TRBJ1-1 TRBV19 - - CASSSPGKARGTEAFF TGTGCCAGTTCTAGCCCCGGCAAGGCAAGAGGTACTGAAGCTTTCTTT
TRBJ1-2 TRBV30 - - CAWKGGRKNYGYTF TGTGCCTGGAAAGGGGGGCGCAAGAACTATGGCTACACCTTC
TRBJ2-1 TRBV11-3 - - CASSPSGGNEQFF TGTGCCAGCAGCCCGTCAGGCGGGAATGAGCAGTTCTTC
TRBJ2-5 TRBV4-1 few - CASSQAGIKETQYF TGCGCCAGCAGCCAAGCGGGGATAAAAGAGACCCAGTACTTC
TRBJ2-3 TRBV4-1 - - CASSQVAGRPTDTQYF TGCGCCAGCAGCCAAGTTGCGGGACGGCCCACAGATACGCAGTATTTT
TRBJ2-3 TRBV7-2 once TRBD2 CASSLGTSGAYTDTQYF TGTGCCAGCAGCCTCGGGACTAGCGGCGCCTACACAGATACGCAGTATTTT
TRBJ1-6 TRBV7-2 once - CASSLGGVSPLHF TGTGCCAGCAGCTTAGGCGGGGTTTCACCCCTCCACTTT
TRBJ1-3 TRBV5-1 - - CASSLDRVPGNTIYF TGCGCCAGCAGCTTGGACAGGGTACCTGGAAACACCATATATTTT
TRBJ1-2 TRBV5-1 - - CASSLYVNSPYGYTF TGCGCCAGCAGCTTGTATGTAAACAGCCCTTATGGCTACACCTTC
TRBJ2-7 TRBV10-3 - TRBD1 CAISEIMSGTGEFVTYEQYF TGTGCCATCAGTGAGATTATGTCGGGGACAGGGGAGTTTGTTACCTACGAGCAGTACTTC
TRBJ2-5 TRBV27 - TRBD2 CASSLYRGGLETQYF TGTGCCAGCAGTTTATATCGGGGGGGCCTAGAGACCCAGTACTTC
TRBJ1-2 TRBV5-1 - TRBD1 CASSLTTGQGSGYGYTF TGCGCCAGCAGCTTGACTACGGGACAGGGTTCAGGCTATGGCTACACCTTC
TRBJ1-4 TRBV7-9 - - CASSPDSEKLFF TGTGCCAGCAGCCCGGACAGCGAAAAACTGTTTTTT
TRBJ1-4 TRBV6-5 - TRBD1 CASRSTGLEKLFF TGTGCCAGCAGATCGACAGGGCTTGAAAAACTGTTTTTT
TRBJ2-2 TRBV11-3 - TRBD2 CASSPVAGGNTGELFF TGTGCCAGCAGCCCAGTAGCGGGGGGGAACACCGGGGAGCTGTTTTTT
TRBJ1-2 TRBV6-5 - TRBD1 CASSEDRDYGYTF TGTGCCAGCAGTGAAGACAGGGACTATGGCTACACCTTC